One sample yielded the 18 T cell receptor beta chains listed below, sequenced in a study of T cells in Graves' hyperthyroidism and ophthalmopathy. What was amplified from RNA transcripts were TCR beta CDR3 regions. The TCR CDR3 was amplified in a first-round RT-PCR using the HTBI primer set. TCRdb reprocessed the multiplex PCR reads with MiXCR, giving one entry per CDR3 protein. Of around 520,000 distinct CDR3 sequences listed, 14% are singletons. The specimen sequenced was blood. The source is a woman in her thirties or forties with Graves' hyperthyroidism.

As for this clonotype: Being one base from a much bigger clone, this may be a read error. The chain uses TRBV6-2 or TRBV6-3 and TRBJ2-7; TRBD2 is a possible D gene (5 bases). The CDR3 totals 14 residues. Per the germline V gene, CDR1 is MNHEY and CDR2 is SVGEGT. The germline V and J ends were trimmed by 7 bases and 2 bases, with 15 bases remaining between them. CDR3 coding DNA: TGTGCCAGCACCCCGGGGATACAGCCCTACGAGCAGTACTTC. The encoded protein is CASTPGIQPYEQYF.

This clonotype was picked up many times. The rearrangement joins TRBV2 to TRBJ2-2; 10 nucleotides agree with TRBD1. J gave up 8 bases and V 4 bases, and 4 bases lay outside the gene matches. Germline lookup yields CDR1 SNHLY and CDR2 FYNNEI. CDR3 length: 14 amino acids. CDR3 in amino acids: CASSVDRGLGELFF. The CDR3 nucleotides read TGTGCCAGCAGTGTTGACAGGGGGCTAGGGGAGCTGTTTTTT. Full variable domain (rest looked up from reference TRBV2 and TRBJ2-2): EPEVTQTPSHQVTQMGQEVILRCVPISNHLYFYWYRQILGQKVEFLVSFYNNEISEKSEIFDDQFSVERPDGSNFTLKIRSTKLEDSAMYFCASSVDRGLGELFFGEGSRLTVL.

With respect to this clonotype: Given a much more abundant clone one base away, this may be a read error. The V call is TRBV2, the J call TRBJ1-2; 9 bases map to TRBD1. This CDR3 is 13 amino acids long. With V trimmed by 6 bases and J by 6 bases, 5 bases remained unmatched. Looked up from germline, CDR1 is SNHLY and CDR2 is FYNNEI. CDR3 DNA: TGTGCCAGCAGCTGGGACAGGGAGGATGGCTACACCTTC. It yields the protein CASSWDREDGYTF.

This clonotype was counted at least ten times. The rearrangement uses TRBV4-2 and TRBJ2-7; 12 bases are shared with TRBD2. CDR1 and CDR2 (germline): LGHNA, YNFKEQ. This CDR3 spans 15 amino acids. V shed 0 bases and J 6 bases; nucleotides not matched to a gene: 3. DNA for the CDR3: TGTGCCAGCAGCCAAGAACTAGCGGGAGGACCCGAGCAGTACTTC. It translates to CASSQELAGGPEQYF.

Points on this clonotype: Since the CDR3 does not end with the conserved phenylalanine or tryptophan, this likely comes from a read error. In DNA, the CDR3 is TGTGCCAGCAGTCGAAACTGGGGGCCGGATAGGGGCTACGAGCAGTACCTC. Protein product: CASSRNWGPDRGYEQYL. V and J are TRBV3-1 and TRBJ2-7, with D perhaps TRBD1 (6 bases). CDR1 and CDR2 (germline): LGHDT, YNNKEL (reference sequence). The length of the CDR3 is 17 residues. V lost 6 bases to trimming and J lost 3 bases, with 24 bases between them.

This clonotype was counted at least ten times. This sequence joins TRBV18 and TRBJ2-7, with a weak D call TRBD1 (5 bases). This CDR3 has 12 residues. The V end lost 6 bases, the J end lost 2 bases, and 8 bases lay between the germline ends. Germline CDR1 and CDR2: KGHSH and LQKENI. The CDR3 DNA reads TGTGCCAGCTCGTCCAGGGCCTACGAGCAGTACTTC. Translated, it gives CASSSRAYEQYF.

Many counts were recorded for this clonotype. CDR3 region: CASSLTLAEPYNEQFF. The CDR3 DNA sequence: TGTGCCAGCAGCTTAACACTAGCGGAACCTTACAATGAGCAGTTCTTC. The chain couples TRBV7-3 to TRBJ2-1; 8 bases match TRBD2. Germline CDR1 SGHTA, CDR2 FQGTGA. J was trimmed by 4 bases and V by 0 bases; bases with no gene match: 5. CDR3 length equals 16 residues.

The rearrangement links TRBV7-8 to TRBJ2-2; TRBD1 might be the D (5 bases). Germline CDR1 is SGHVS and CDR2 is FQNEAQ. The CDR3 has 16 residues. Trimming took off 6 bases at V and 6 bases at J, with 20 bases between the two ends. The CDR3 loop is CASSGVGAAGAGELFF. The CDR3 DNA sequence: TGTGCCAGCAGTGGCGTTGGGGCCGCAGGAGCCGGGGAGCTGTTTTTT.

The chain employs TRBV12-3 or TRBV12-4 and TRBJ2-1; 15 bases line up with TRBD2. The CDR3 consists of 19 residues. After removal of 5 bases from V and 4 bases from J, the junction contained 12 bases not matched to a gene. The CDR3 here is CASSPGTPGLAGGYNEQFF. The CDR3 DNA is TGTGCCAGCAGTCCCGGGACTCCGGGACTAGCGGGAGGTTACAATGAGCAGTTCTTC.

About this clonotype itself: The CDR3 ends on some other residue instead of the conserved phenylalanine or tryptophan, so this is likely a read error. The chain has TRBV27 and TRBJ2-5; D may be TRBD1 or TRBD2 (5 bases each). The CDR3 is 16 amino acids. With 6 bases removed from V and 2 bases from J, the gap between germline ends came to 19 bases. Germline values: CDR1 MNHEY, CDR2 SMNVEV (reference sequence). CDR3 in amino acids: CASSQGQRGPQETQYL. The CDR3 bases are TGTGCCAGCAGCCAAGGGCAACGGGGACCTCAAGAGACCCAGTACCTC.

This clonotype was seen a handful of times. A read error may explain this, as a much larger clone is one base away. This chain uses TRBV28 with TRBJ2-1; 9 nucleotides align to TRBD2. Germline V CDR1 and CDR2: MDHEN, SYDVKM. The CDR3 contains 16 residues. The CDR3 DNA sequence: TGTGCCGGCAGTTCAGTAGCGGGAGTCTCCTACAATGAGCAGTTCTTC. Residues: CAGSSVAGVSYNEQFF.

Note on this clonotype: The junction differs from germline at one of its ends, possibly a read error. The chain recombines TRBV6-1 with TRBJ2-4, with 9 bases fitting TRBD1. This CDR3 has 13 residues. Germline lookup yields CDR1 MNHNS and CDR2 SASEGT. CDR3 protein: CASKQGAKNIRYF. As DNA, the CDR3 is TGTGCCAGTAAACAGGGGGCCAAAAACATTCGGTACTTC.

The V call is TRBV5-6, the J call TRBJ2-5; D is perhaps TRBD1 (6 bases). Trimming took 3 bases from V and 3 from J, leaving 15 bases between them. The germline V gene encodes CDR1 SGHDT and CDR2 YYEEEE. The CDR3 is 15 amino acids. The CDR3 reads CASSSPTDREETQYF. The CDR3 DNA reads TGTGCCAGCAGCTCCCCGACGGACAGAGAAGAGACCCAGTACTTC.

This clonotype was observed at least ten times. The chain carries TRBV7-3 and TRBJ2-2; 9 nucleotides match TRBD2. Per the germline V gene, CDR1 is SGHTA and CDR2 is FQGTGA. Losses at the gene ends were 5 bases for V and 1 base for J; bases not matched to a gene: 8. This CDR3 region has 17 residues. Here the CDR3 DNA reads TGTGCCAGCAGCCCAACTGGACTAGCGAGGAACACCGGGGAGCTGTTTTTT. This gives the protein CASSPTGLARNTGELFF.

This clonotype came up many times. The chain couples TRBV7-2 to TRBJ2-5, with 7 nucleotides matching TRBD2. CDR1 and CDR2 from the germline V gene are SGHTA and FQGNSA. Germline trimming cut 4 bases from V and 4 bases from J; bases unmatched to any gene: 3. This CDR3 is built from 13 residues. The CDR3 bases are TGTGCCAGCAGCTGGGGGGAGGGAGAGACCCAGTACTTC. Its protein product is CASSWGEGETQYF.

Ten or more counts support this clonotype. The CDR3 spells CSVEVGVSVRASGETQYF. CDR3 DNA: TGCAGCGTTGAAGTAGGGGTCAGTGTCAGGGCGTCCGGGGAGACCCAGTACTTC. J is TRBJ2-5 and V is TRBV29-1, with a tentative D call TRBD1 (5 bases). Germline lookup yields CDR1 SQVTM and CDR2 ANQGSEA. The CDR3 covers 18 residues. V was trimmed by 1 base and J by 5 bases, leaving 26 bases between them.

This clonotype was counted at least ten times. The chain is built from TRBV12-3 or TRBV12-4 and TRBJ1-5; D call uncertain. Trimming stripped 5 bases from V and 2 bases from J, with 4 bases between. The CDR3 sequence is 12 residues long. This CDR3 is CASSDRNQPQHF. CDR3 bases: TGTGCCAGCAGTGATCGCAATCAGCCCCAGCATTTT.

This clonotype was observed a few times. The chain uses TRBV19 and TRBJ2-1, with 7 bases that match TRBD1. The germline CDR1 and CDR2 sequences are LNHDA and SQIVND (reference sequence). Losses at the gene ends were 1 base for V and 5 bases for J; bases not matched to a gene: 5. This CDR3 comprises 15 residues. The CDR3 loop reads CASSIGGGGNNEQFF. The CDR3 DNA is TGTGCCAGTAGTATAGGAGGGGGCGGAAACAATGAGCAGTTCTTC. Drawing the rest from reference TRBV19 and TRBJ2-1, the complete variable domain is DGGITQSPKYLFRKEGQNVTLSCEQNLNHDAMYWYRQDPGQGLRLIYYSQIVNDFQKGDIAEGYSVSREKKESFPLTVTSAQKNPTAFYLCASSIGGGGNNEQFFGPGTRLTVL.